One and the same sample provided the 24 T cell receptor beta chains below, sequenced in a study of blood T cell repertoires in COVID-19. The protocol was immunoSEQ multiplex PCR, while the TCRdb copy is restricted to in-frame clones and leaves out a portion. Of approximately 190,000 clones listed, 80% are singletons. Source material: peripheral blood. These receptors originate from a man in his sixties with acute or convalescent COVID-19.

This chain uses TRBV5-6 with TRBJ2-2, with D perhaps TRBD2 (5 bases). The CDR3 has 18 amino acids. Looked up from germline, CDR1 is SGHDT and CDR2 is YYEEEE. V gave up 6 bases and J gave up 7 bases, with 28 bases separating them. This chain's CDR3 is CASTRIDRGKADHGELFF. The CDR3, as DNA: TGTGCCAGCACCCGTATTGACCGGGGAAAAGCGGACCACGGGGAGCTGTTTTTT.

The chain couples TRBV9 to TRBJ2-5; the match to TRBD2 covers 9 bases. Germline V lookup: CDR1 SGDLS, CDR2 YYNGEE. The CDR3 runs to 15 residues. V lost 4 bases and J lost 2; bases outside the gene matches: 6. CDR3 region: CASSPSGEEQETQYF. For the CDR3, the DNA is TGTGCCAGCAGCCCTAGCGGGGAGGAACAAGAGACCCAGTACTTC.

This chain links TRBV7-9 with TRBJ1-1, with a weak D call TRBD1 (5 bases). This CDR3 has 18 residues. Germline loops: CDR1 SEHNR, CDR2 FQNEAQ (reference sequence). Trimming took off 2 bases at V and 5 bases at J, with 24 bases between the two ends. In nucleotides, the CDR3 is TGTGCCAGCAGCTTATTTCCGGGCGGCGTCAGGGCGAGGACTGAAGCTTTCTTT. Amino acid sequence: CASSLFPGGVRARTEAFF.

The rearrangement uses TRBV7-2 and TRBJ2-7, with TRBD2 identical over 7 bases. The CDR3 totals 13 residues. After removal of 4 bases from V and 2 bases from J, the junction contained 2 bases not matched to a gene. Germline values: CDR1 SGHTA, CDR2 FQGNSA. This chain's CDR3 is CASSSSGPYEQYF. The DNA for the CDR3 is TGTGCCAGCAGCTCTAGCGGTCCCTACGAGCAGTACTTC.

V gene TRBV6-5 combines with J gene TRBJ2-1; tentative D call: TRBD2 (5 bases). Germline CDR1 is MNHEY and CDR2 is SVGAGI. The V gene lost 8 bases and the J gene lost 10 bases, with 18 bases spanning the gap. The CDR3 is 13 residues long. Here the CDR3 reads CASGLSGWWEQFF. Here the CDR3 DNA reads TGTGCCAGCGGACTCTCGGGCTGGTGGGAGCAGTTCTTC.

V gene TRBV2 combines with J gene TRBJ2-7, with 8 bases identical to TRBD1. Germline loops: CDR1 SNHLY, CDR2 FYNNEI. V shed 7 bases, J shed 3 bases, and the junction held 8 bases outside the gene matches. This CDR3 contains 14 residues. This chain's CDR3 is CASTPDRADYEQYF. CDR3 in DNA: TGTGCCAGCACCCCGGACAGGGCGGACTACGAGCAGTACTTC.

The V and J genes are TRBV10-3 and TRBJ2-1, with TRBD2 matching 9 bases. CDR1 and CDR2 from the germline V gene are ENHRY and SYGVKD. The CDR3 is made up of 16 amino acids. V gave up 2 bases and J gave up 4 bases; unmatched junction bases: 6. The CDR3 DNA follows: TGTGCCATCAGTGAGGTCAGGCTAGCGGGGTACAATGAGCAGTTCTTC. Translating it yields CAISEVRLAGYNEQFF.

This sequence joins TRBV21-1 and TRBJ1-1. TRBV21-1 is shown as a pseudogene. This CDR3 is built from 17 residues. CDR3 DNA: TGTGCCAGCAGCAAAGCGAGGCAGCCATCTATGAACACTGAAGCTTTCTTT. Translation: CASSKARQPSMNTEAFF.

This clone has more than one count but fewer than ten. The V call is TRBV19, the J call TRBJ1-1; unclear D gene. Trimming removed 5 bases from V and 11 bases from J, with 15 bases in between. The germline V gene has CDR1 LNHDA and CDR2 SQIVND (reference sequence). The CDR3 is made up of 12 amino acids. The CDR3, as DNA: TGTGCCAGTAGTGACGAGCCGTGGGCGGCTTTCTTT. It is translated as CASSDEPWAAFF.

V gene TRBV24-1 combines with J gene TRBJ1-2; possibly TRBD1 for D (5 bases). This CDR3 region has 15 residues. Trimming removed 3 bases from V and 9 bases from J, with 19 bases in between. Germline CDR1 reads KGHDR; CDR2 reads SFDVKD. This CDR3 reads CATSDPQTALYSYTF. As DNA, the CDR3 is TGTGCCACCAGTGATCCTCAGACAGCCCTTTATAGCTACACCTTC.

The gene calls are TRBV11-2 and TRBJ2-1, with 11 bases lining up with TRBD2. Germline assignment: CDR1 SGHAT and CDR2 FQNNGV. The CDR3 extends over 15 amino acids. V dropped 3 bases and J dropped 7; count of bases not matched to a gene: 5. DNA for the CDR3: TGTGCCAGCAGCTTTGGAACTAGCGGGAGAAATGAGCAGTTCTTC. As protein: CASSFGTSGRNEQFF.

The chain joins TRBV6-5 to TRBJ2-7; 8 bases are a match to TRBD2. The V gene end was trimmed by 0 bases and the J gene end by 7 bases; junction bases not matched to a gene: 8. The CDR3 totals 15 residues. Germline-derived CDR1 and CDR2 are MNHEY and SVGAGI. In DNA, the CDR3 is TGTGCCAGCAGTTACTCCCCAGGACTAGCAGGGGAGCAGTACTTC. It translates to CASSYSPGLAGEQYF.

The rearrangement joins TRBV11-2 to TRBJ2-5, with 7 bases that match TRBD1. The CDR3 runs 14 residues. The germline V gene has CDR1 SGHAT and CDR2 FQNNGV. V trimming: 4 bases; J trimming: 7 bases; junction bases outside the gene matches: 9. This chain's CDR3 is CASSSSHRGATQYF. The CDR3 coding sequence is TGTGCCAGCAGCTCGAGCCACAGGGGCGCGACCCAGTACTTC.

The chain couples TRBV7-2 to TRBJ2-3; 10 nucleotides agree with TRBD1. Germline V gives CDR1 SGHTA, CDR2 FQGNSA. This CDR3 region has 14 residues. Trimming took 5 bases from V and 3 from J; bases not matched to a gene: 2. The CDR3 sequence is CASSRTGGTDTQYF. CDR3 coding DNA: TGTGCCAGCAGCAGGACAGGGGGGACAGATACGCAGTATTTT.

This chain links TRBV7-8 with TRBJ1-2; D gene ambiguous. The V end lost 1 base, the J end lost 2 bases, and 11 bases lay between the germline ends. Germline loops: CDR1 SGHVS, CDR2 FQNEAQ. This CDR3 comprises 15 residues. CDR3 DNA: TGTGCCAGCAGCTTAGAGCGGCGAGGGAACTATGGCTACACCTTC. This translates into CASSLERRGNYGYTF.

This clone has just a few counts. The chain carries TRBV5-1 and TRBJ2-7; 9 positions match TRBD1. CDR1 and CDR2 (germline): SGHRS, YFSETQ. This CDR3 is 14 amino acids long. The trim removed 3 bases at V and 5 bases at J, leaving 6 bases unmatched. CDR3 sequence: CASSSRTGDDEQYF. In nucleotides, the CDR3 is TGCGCCAGCAGCTCCCGGACAGGGGACGACGAGCAGTACTTC.

This clone was counted only a few times. V is TRBV10-2 and J is TRBJ1-4; D remains ambiguous. CDR3 size: 14 residues. Germline V gene sequence: CDR1 WSHSY, CDR2 SAAADI. V was pared by 4 bases and J by 0 bases, with 6 bases between. CDR3 region: CASSGSATNEKLFF. The CDR3 DNA reads as TGCGCCAGCAGTGGGAGTGCAACTAATGAAAAACTGTTTTTT.

This clone was seen once. The chain combines TRBV3-1 (or the pseudogene TRBV3-2) with TRBJ2-1; D call uncertain. Looked up from germline, CDR1 is LGHDT and CDR2 is YNNKEL (reference sequence). CDR3 length equals 13 residues. Trimming cost V 1 base and J 4 bases, with 5 bases left between them. The CDR3, as DNA: TGTGCCAGCAGCCAAGGAACTTACAATGAGCAGTTCTTC. Encoded protein: CASSQGTYNEQFF.

CDR3 in amino acids: CASSRGIENIQYF. Here the CDR3 DNA reads TGTGCCAGTAGTAGAGGTATCGAAAACATTCAGTACTTC. The chain couples TRBV19 to TRBJ2-4, with unresolved D. Per the germline V gene, CDR1 is LNHDA and CDR2 is SQIVND (reference sequence). Trimming removed 4 bases from V and 5 bases from J, with 9 bases in between. The CDR3 has 13 residues.

V is TRBV9 and J is TRBJ2-1; a weak D match, TRBD2 (7 bases). Germline V lookup: CDR1 SGDLS, CDR2 YYNGEE. This CDR3 spans 14 amino acids. With 2 bases removed from V and 8 bases from J, the gap between germline ends came to 14 bases. The CDR3 DNA sequence: TGTGCCAGCAGCGTCGGGGGGCCGGAGGATGAGCAGTTCTTC. Translating it yields CASSVGGPEDEQFF.

The V and J genes are TRBV11-2 and TRBJ2-7; 10 bases match TRBD1. V lost 5 bases to trimming and J lost 3 bases; unmatched junction nucleotides: 16. This CDR3 comprises 18 residues. Per the germline V gene, CDR1 is SGHAT and CDR2 is FQNNGV. The CDR3 spells CASSPILRDRGKYYEQYF. Here the CDR3 DNA reads TGTGCCAGCAGCCCGATCCTCCGGGACAGGGGTAAATACTACGAGCAGTACTTC. The entire variable domain, with the rest obtained from reference TRBV11-2 and TRBJ2-7, is as follows: EAGVAQSPRYKIIEKRQSVAFWCNPISGHATLYWYQQILGQGPKLLIQFQNNGVVDDSQLPKDRFSAERLKGVDSTLKIQPAKLEDSAVYLCASSPILRDRGKYYEQYFGPGTRLTVT.

This chain links TRBV29-1 with TRBJ2-3, with 7 bases aligning to TRBD2. Germline trimming cut 3 bases from V and 0 bases from J; bases unmatched to any gene: 6. Looked up from germline, CDR1 is SQVTM and CDR2 is ANQGSEA. The CDR3 has 15 residues. Here the CDR3 reads CSVEGGLTSTDTQYF. CDR3 sequence (DNA): TGCAGCGTTGAGGGGGGACTAACTAGCACAGATACGCAGTATTTT.

The rearrangement joins TRBV29-1 to TRBJ1-1, with 9 bases aligning to TRBD1. The CDR3 is 14 amino acids. CDR1 and CDR2 (germline): SQVTM, ANQGSEA. With V trimmed by 2 bases and J by 4 bases, 5 bases remained unmatched. The CDR3 reads CSVERGQGRTEAFF. The CDR3 DNA follows: TGCAGCGTTGAACGGGGACAGGGACGCACTGAAGCTTTCTTT.

Only a few counts were recorded for this clone. The V and J genes are TRBV5-1 and TRBJ2-1, with unresolved D. The germline CDR1 and CDR2 sequences are SGHRS and YFSETQ. Trimming took off 0 bases at V and 7 bases at J, with 5 bases between the two ends. The CDR3 consists of 12 residues. For the CDR3, the DNA is TGCGCCAGCAGCTTGGCCCGGAATGAGCAGTTCTTC. Translated, it gives CASSLARNEQFF.